This is a list of T cell receptor beta chains from one sample in a study of OX40 agonist ivuxolimab in advanced cancers. Data came from immunoSEQ multiplex PCR; TCRdb stores just in-frame clones and leaves some out. The sample lists roughly 140,000 clones; 94% were seen once. Material: CD4+ or CD8+ T cells sorted from blood, obtained in a trial of the OX40 agonist ivuxolimab. The receptor set was obtained from an adult with an advanced solid tumor such as melanoma, head and neck, liver or kidney cancer. The CDR3 runs from the conserved cysteine through the conserved F or W. Each record gives: D gene, clone size, V gene, J gene, CDR3 protein, CDR3 DNA. D genes are given only for firm matches. Expanded clones get a size class; other rows say once, few or many, or leave the size out.

>TRBD2|-|TRBV27|TRBJ2-1
CASSLSRRTSGRQDNEQFF
TGTGCCAGCAGTTTATCGAGAAGGACTAGCGGGAGACAGGACAATGAGCAGTTCTTC
>TRBD1|-|TRBV2|TRBJ1-6
CASSPAGQGLSPLHF
TGTGCCAGCAGTCCAGCCGGACAGGGCCTTTCACCCCTCCACTTT
>TRBD1|once|TRBV18|TRBJ2-7
CASSPRTGEYEQYF
TGTGCCAGCTCACCACGGACAGGTGAATACGAGCAGTACTTC
>TRBD1|-|TRBV27|TRBJ2-7
CASSKPGQGTPHSYEQYF
TGTGCCAGCAGTAAGCCGGGACAGGGAACCCCCCATTCCTACGAGCAGTACTTC
>TRBD1|once|TRBV5-6|TRBJ2-7
CASSLDSGTGSDEQYF
TGTGCCAGCAGCCTAGATTCCGGGACAGGGTCCGACGAGCAGTACTTC
>-|-|TRBV7-2|TRBJ2-3
CASSFGPDTQYF
TGTGCCAGCAGCTTCGGCCCAGATACGCAGTATTTT
>TRBD2|-|TRBV7-2|TRBJ2-1
CASSLVAGNNEQFF
TGTGCCAGCAGCTTAGTAGCGGGGAACAATGAGCAGTTCTTC
>-|-|TRBV30|TRBJ1-2
CAWSVGAVGYGYTF
TGTGCCTGGAGTGTAGGGGCTGTGGGCTATGGCTACACCTTC
>TRBD1|-|TRBV9|TRBJ1-2
CASSPDRTYGYTF
TGTGCCAGCAGTCCGGACAGGACCTATGGCTACACCTTC
>-|many|TRBV7-2|TRBJ1-6
CASSQGSFRSPLHF
TGTGCCAGCAGCCAAGGGTCTTTCCGGTCACCCCTCCACTTT
>-|-|TRBV4-1|TRBJ1-3
CASSQGFMPEHTIYF
TGCGCCAGCAGCCAAGGGTTTATGCCCGAACACACCATATATTTT
>TRBD1|-|TRBV6-1|TRBJ2-2
CASSVRTGLGTGELFF
TGTGCCAGCAGTGTTAGGACAGGGCTGGGCACCGGGGAGCTGTTTTTT
>-|once|TRBV7-8|TRBJ1-1
CASSLGTAPEAFF
TGTGCCAGCAGCTTAGGGACAGCTCCAGAAGCTTTCTTT
>-|-|TRBV21-1|TRBJ2-3
CASSKGVFTDTQYF
TGTGCCAGCAGCAAAGGTGTTTTCACAGATACGCAGTATTTT
>TRBD2|-|TRBV6-5|TRBJ2-5
CASSRASGTETQYF
TGTGCCAGCAGTCGCGCTAGCGGGACAGAGACCCAGTACTTC
>-|-|TRBV7-3|TRBJ2-6
CASSFFGANVLTF
TGTGCCAGCAGCTTCTTTGGGGCCAACGTCCTGACTTTC
>-|-|TRBV10-3|TRBJ1-1
CAISEGGWNTEAFF
TGTGCCATCAGTGAGGGCGGATGGAACACTGAAGCTTTCTTT
>TRBD2|-|TRBV6-6|TRBJ2-7
CASGPSGGRLPEQYF
TGTGCCAGCGGGCCTAGCGGGGGGAGACTGCCCGAGCAGTACTTC
>-|-|TRBV9|TRBJ2-3
CASSVVPGLGTDTQYF
TGTGCCAGCAGCGTGGTTCCGGGATTAGGCACAGATACGCAGTATTTT
>TRBD1|-|TRBV12-5|TRBJ1-1
CASGLGGMNTEAFF
TGTGCTAGTGGTTTAGGGGGCATGAACACTGAAGCTTTCTTT
>TRBD1|-|TRBV19|TRBJ2-3
CASSTSGQGFTDTQYF
TGTGCCAGTAGTACCTCGGGACAGGGCTTCACAGATACGCAGTATTTT
>-|-|TRBV18|TRBJ2-7
CASSPLLTPKSSYEQYF
TGTGCCAGCTCACCCTTACTGACACCCAAGAGCTCCTACGAGCAGTACTTC
>TRBD2|-|TRBV9|TRBJ2-7
CASSVGTSGFSYEQYF
TGTGCCAGCAGCGTTGGGACTAGCGGTTTCTCCTACGAGCAGTACTTC
>-|-|TRBV7-9|TRBJ2-3
CASGGLRTDTQYF
TGTGCCAGCGGTGGACTCCGCACAGATACGCAGTATTTT
>TRBD2|once|TRBV18|TRBJ2-1
CASSPTSGVRNEQFF
TGTGCCAGCTCACCGACTAGCGGTGTGAGGAATGAGCAGTTCTTC
>TRBD1|-|TRBV7-6|TRBJ1-5
CASSLADRGPGQPQHF
TGTGCCAGCAGCTTAGCCGACAGGGGCCCGGGGCAGCCCCAGCATTTT
>TRBD2|once|TRBV6-6|TRBJ2-1
CASSRRAGVGNEQFF
TGTGCCAGCAGCCGCCGGGCGGGAGTTGGTAATGAGCAGTTCTTC
>TRBD2|-|TRBV27|TRBJ2-5
CASSIRGGGRETQYF
TGTGCCAGCAGTATAAGGGGAGGCGGGAGGGAGACCCAGTACTTC
>-|-|TRBV7-2|TRBJ2-5
CASSLVVMGETQYF
TGTGCCAGCAGCTTAGTAGTAATGGGAGAGACCCAGTACTTC
>TRBD2|-|TRBV5-1|TRBJ2-3
CASSLGTSGIGTDTQYF
TGCGCCAGCAGCCTCGGGACTAGCGGGATCGGCACAGATACGCAGTATTTT
>-|-|TRBV6-1|TRBJ1-1
CASSEVAGGGTEAFF
TGTGCCAGCAGTGAAGTCGCGGGAGGGGGCACTGAAGCTTTCTTT
>-|once|TRBV5-1|TRBJ1-4
CASSLNLPRAREKLFF
TGCGCCAGCAGCTTGAATTTACCCCGGGCGAGGGAAAAACTGTTTTTT
>TRBD1|-|TRBV12-5|TRBJ2-3
CASGLGQGWPQYF
TGTGCTAGTGGTTTGGGACAGGGATGGCCGCAGTATTTT
>-|-|TRBV9|TRBJ1-1
CASSVESLMNTEAFF
TGTGCCAGCAGCGTAGAATCACTAATGAACACTGAAGCTTTCTTT
>TRBD1|-|TRBV7-2|TRBJ1-2
CASSSGQGYGYTF
TGTGCCAGCAGCTCCGGACAGGGCTATGGCTACACCTTC
>-|-|TRBV5-1|TRBJ1-1
CARGGANTEAFF
TGCGCCAGGGGAGGGGCGAACACTGAAGCTTTCTTT
>TRBD1|-|TRBV6-6|TRBJ2-1
CTIGTGGFNEQFF
TGTACCATAGGGACAGGGGGCTTCAATGAGCAGTTCTTC